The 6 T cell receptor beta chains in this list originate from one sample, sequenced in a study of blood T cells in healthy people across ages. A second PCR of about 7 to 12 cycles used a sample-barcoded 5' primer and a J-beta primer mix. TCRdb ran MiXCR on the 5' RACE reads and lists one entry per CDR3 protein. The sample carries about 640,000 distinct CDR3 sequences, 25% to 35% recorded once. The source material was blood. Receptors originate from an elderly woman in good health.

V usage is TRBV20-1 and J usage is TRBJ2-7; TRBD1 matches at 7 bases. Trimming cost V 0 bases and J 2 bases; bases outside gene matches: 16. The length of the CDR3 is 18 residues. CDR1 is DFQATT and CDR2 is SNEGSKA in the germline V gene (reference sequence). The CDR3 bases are TGCAGTGCTAGAGATGTCCGGGACAGCCGATTATGGGCCTACGAGCAGTACTTC. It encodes CSARDVRDSRLWAYEQYF.

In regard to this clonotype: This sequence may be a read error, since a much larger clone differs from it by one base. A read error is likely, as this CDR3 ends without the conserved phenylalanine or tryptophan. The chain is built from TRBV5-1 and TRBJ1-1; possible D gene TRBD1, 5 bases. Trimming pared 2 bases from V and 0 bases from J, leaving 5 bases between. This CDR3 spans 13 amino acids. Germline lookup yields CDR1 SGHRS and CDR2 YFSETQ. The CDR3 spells CASSFRVNTEAFC. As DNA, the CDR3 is TGCGCCAGCAGCTTCAGGGTGAACACTGAAGCTTTCTGT.

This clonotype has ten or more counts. CDR3 nucleotides: TGTGCCAGCAGTTCACCGACAGGGGGCTACGAGCAGTACTTC. This encodes CASSSPTGGYEQYF. This sequence joins TRBV27 and TRBJ2-7; 9 bases match TRBD1. With V trimmed by 4 bases and J by 3 bases, 4 bases remained unmatched. This CDR3 has 14 residues. CDR1 is MNHEY, CDR2 SMNVEV, per germline (reference sequence).

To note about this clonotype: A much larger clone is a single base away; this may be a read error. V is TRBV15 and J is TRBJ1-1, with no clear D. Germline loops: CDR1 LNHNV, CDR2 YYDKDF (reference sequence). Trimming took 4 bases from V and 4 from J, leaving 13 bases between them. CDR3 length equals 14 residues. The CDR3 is CATSKGSLSTEAFF. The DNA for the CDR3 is TGTGCCACCAGCAAAGGATCACTTAGCACTGAAGCTTTCTTT. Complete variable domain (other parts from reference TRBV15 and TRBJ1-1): DAMVIQNPRYQVTQFGKPVTLSCSQTLNHNVMYWYQQKSSQAPKLLFHYYDKDFNNEADTPDNFQSRRPNTSFCFLDIRSPGLGDTAMYLCATSKGSLSTEAFFGQGTRLTVV.

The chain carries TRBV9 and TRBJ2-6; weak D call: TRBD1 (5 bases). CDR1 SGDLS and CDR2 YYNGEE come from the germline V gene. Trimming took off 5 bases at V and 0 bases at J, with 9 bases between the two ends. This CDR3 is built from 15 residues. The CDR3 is CASRPGLSGANVLTF. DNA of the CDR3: TGTGCCAGCAGGCCAGGGCTCTCTGGGGCCAACGTCCTGACTTTC.

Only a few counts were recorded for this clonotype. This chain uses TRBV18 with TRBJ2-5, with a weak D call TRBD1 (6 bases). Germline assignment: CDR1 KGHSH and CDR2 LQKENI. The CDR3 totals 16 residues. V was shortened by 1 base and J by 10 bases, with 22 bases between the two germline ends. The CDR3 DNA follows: TGTGCCAGCTCACCACTAAGAGTCCAGGGGAATTCTGGCCAGTACTTC. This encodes CASSPLRVQGNSGQYF.